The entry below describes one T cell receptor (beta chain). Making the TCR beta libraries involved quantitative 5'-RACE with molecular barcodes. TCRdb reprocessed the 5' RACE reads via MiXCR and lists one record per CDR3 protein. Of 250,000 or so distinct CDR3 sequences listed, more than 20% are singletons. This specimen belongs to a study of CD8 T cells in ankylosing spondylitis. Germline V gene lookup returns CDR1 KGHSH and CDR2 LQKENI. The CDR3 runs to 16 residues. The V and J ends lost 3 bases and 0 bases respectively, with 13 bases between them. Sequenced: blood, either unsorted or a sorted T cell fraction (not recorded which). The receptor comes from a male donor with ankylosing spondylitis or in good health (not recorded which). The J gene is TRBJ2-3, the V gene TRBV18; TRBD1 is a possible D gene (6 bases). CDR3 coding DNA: TGTGCCAGCTCACCGATAAGGACAGCTAGCACAGATACGCAGTATTTT. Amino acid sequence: CASSPIRTASTDTQYF.